Below are 31 T cell receptor beta chains sequenced from a single sample in a study of blood T cell repertoires in COVID-19. The method was immunoSEQ multiplex PCR; TCRdb's version includes in-frame clones alone and lacks a portion of them. The sample includes under 300,000 clones, about four fifths of them seen just once. Sequencing used peripheral blood. The receptors come from a woman in her thirties or forties who had recovered from COVID-19.

V is TRBV4-2 and J is TRBJ2-2; TRBD1 agrees at 9 bases. The J segment lost 4 bases and the V segment lost 4 bases, leaving 10 bases of the junction unmatched. This CDR3 contains 17 residues. Germline CDR1 reads LGHNA; CDR2 reads YNFKEQ. CDR3 in amino acids: CASSRRSRDRVTGELFF. For the CDR3, the DNA is TGTGCCAGCAGCCGAAGATCCCGGGACAGGGTCACCGGGGAGCTGTTTTTT.

The J gene is TRBJ2-7, the V gene TRBV28; D perhaps matches TRBD1 (5 bases). The V and J ends lost 0 bases and 6 bases respectively, with 9 bases between them. The CDR3 loop spans 13 amino acids. The germline V gene encodes CDR1 MDHEN and CDR2 SYDVKM. The CDR3 here is CASSLWDIFEQYF. The CDR3 region has the DNA TGTGCCAGCAGTTTATGGGACATTTTCGAGCAGTACTTC.

This clone was counted once. In the same sample, other DNA sequences code for this CDR3. The chain links TRBV11-2 to TRBJ2-1; a weak D match, TRBD1 (5 bases). The CDR3 extends over 13 amino acids. Germline CDR1 reads SGHAT; CDR2 reads FQNNGV. Trimming shortened V by 1 base and J by 7 bases, and 8 bases separated the two germline ends. This CDR3 reads CASSLAGLNEQFF. DNA of the CDR3: TGTGCCAGCAGCTTAGCAGGGTTGAATGAGCAGTTCTTC.

The V and J genes are TRBV15 and TRBJ2-7; TRBD1 might be the D (6 bases). This CDR3 has 14 residues. The germline V gene has CDR1 LNHNV and CDR2 YYDKDF (reference sequence). The V gene lost 0 bases and the J gene lost 4 bases, with 10 bases spanning the gap. DNA for the CDR3: TGTGCCACCAGCAGAGACAGGGGTGCATACGAGCAGTACTTC. It specifies CATSRDRGAYEQYF.

The chain employs TRBV4-1 and TRBJ2-2; no clear D. There are 16 residues in the CDR3. V lost 2 bases to trimming and J lost 6 bases, with 16 bases between them. Germline CDR1 MGHRA, CDR2 YSYEKL. CDR3 sequence reads: CASSQSSRRVSGELFF. CDR3 in DNA: TGCGCCAGCAGCCAATCGTCCAGGCGTGTCTCCGGGGAGCTGTTTTTT.

The gene calls are TRBV9 and TRBJ1-2; 9 bases are shared with TRBD1. Germline CDR1 is SGDLS and CDR2 is YYNGEE. V lost 4 bases, J lost 3 bases, and 4 bases stayed unmatched. The length of the CDR3 is 14 residues. The CDR3 loop reads CASSNDRGDYGYTF. The CDR3, as DNA: TGTGCCAGCAGCAACGACAGGGGGGACTATGGCTACACCTTC.

The J gene is TRBJ1-5, the V gene TRBV28; a possible D gene is TRBD1 (5 bases). This CDR3 contains 16 residues. The germline gives CDR1 MDHEN, CDR2 SYDVKM. V lost 6 bases to trimming and J lost 1 base, with 16 bases between them. CDR3 sequence: CASSRGGTGSNQPQHF. The CDR3 DNA is TGTGCCAGCAGCCGCGGGGGGACGGGGAGCAATCAGCCCCAGCATTTT.

The CDR3 region is CASSLVQSTDTQYF. In nucleotides, the CDR3 is TGTGCCAGCAGCTTGGTACAGAGCACAGATACGCAGTATTTT. The chain has TRBV5-6 and TRBJ2-3; D call uncertain. The germline CDR1 and CDR2 sequences are SGHDT and YYEEEE. There are 14 residues in the CDR3. V was pared by 0 bases and J by 0 bases, with 5 bases between.

The V call is TRBV24-1, the J call TRBJ2-3; 7 nucleotides agree with TRBD1. The V segment lost 5 bases and the J segment 1 base; nucleotides outside the gene matches: 5. Germline CDR1 and CDR2: KGHDR and SFDVKD. The CDR3 runs to 15 residues. CDR3 protein: CATSAGTERTDTQYF. DNA for the CDR3: TGTGCCACCAGTGCGGGGACAGAACGCACAGATACGCAGTATTTT.

The rearrangement links TRBV5-1 to TRBJ2-3; maybe TRBD1 (6 bases). CDR3 size: 16 residues. Germline V gene sequence: CDR1 SGHRS, CDR2 YFSETQ. The V end was cut by 4 bases, the J end by 0 bases, with 15 bases between. The CDR3 protein is CASSVEQGFSTDTQYF. The CDR3, as DNA: TGCGCCAGCAGCGTAGAACAGGGATTTAGCACAGATACGCAGTATTTT.

This clone was seen just once. V is TRBV27 and J is TRBJ2-3; D might be TRBD2 (5 bases). Trimming shortened V by 3 bases and J by 0 bases, and 13 bases separated the two germline ends. CDR1 is MNHEY, CDR2 SMNVEV, per germline (reference sequence). The CDR3 covers 16 residues. In DNA, the CDR3 is TGTGCCAGCAGTTTCCCTCATCGGAGGAGCACAGATACGCAGTATTTT. The encoded protein is CASSFPHRRSTDTQYF.

The genes are TRBV5-4 and TRBJ2-2, with 9 positions matching TRBD1. Germline V lookup: CDR1 SGHNT, CDR2 YYREEE (reference sequence). V gave up 2 bases and J gave up 5 bases; unmatched junction bases: 10. The CDR3 spans 17 residues. The CDR3 DNA sequence: TGTGCCAGCAGCTTAAAAGAAGGACAGGGGAGAACCGGGGAGCTGTTTTTT. Translating it yields CASSLKEGQGRTGELFF.

The chain has TRBV4-2 and TRBJ2-3; a weak D match, TRBD1 (6 bases). CDR1 LGHNA and CDR2 YNFKEQ come from the germline V gene. V was trimmed by 4 bases and J by 2 bases, leaving 10 bases between them. The CDR3 consists of 14 residues. CDR3 sequence: CASSRRQATDTQYF. The CDR3 DNA is TGTGCCAGCAGCCGACGACAGGCCACAGATACGCAGTATTTT.

The chain is built from TRBV20-1 and TRBJ1-2, with D possibly TRBD1 on 5 matching bases. The V gene's germline CDR1 is DFQATT and CDR2 SNEGSKA (reference sequence). V was shortened by 4 bases and J by 7 bases, with 10 bases between the two germline ends. This CDR3 is built from 11 residues. The DNA of the CDR3 is TGCAGTGCTACCGCCAGGGCTGGCTACACCTTC. Protein: CSATARAGYTF.

This chain connects TRBV5-4 to TRBJ2-5, with D hard to call. CDR3 length: 14 amino acids. The V gene's germline CDR1 is SGHNT and CDR2 YYREEE (reference sequence). V was trimmed by 0 bases and J by 4 bases, leaving 10 bases between them. This chain's CDR3 is CASSLGSRGETQYF. The CDR3 bases are TGTGCCAGCAGCTTGGGGTCCCGAGGAGAGACCCAGTACTTC.

V usage is TRBV7-2 and J usage is TRBJ1-2; D gene unclear. Germline CDR1 is SGHTA and CDR2 is FQGNSA. The length of the CDR3 is 15 residues. The ends were cut back, 1 base at V and 1 base at J, with 10 bases in the middle. Here the CDR3 DNA reads TGTGCCAGCAGCTTAGAACCGGGTTTTAACTATGGCTACACCTTC. Its protein is CASSLEPGFNYGYTF.

This chain uses TRBV2 with TRBJ2-7; TRBD2 is a possible D gene (5 bases). Germline lookup yields CDR1 SNHLY and CDR2 FYNNEI. V was trimmed by 4 bases and J by 3 bases, leaving 10 bases between them. The CDR3 is made up of 13 amino acids. The CDR3 protein is CASSGRGFYEQYF. The CDR3 DNA follows: TGTGCCAGCAGTGGTCGGGGTTTCTACGAGCAGTACTTC.

V and J are TRBV19 and TRBJ1-2; D not resolved. Germline CDR1 and CDR2: LNHDA and SQIVND (reference sequence). V lost 4 bases and J lost 4, with 10 bases in between. CDR3 length: 13 amino acids. The CDR3 loop is CASSSRESYGYTF. CDR3 nucleotides: TGTGCCAGTAGTAGTCGGGAATCCTATGGCTACACCTTC.

CDR3 in DNA: TGTGCCAGCCACACAGGGAACCAAGAGACCCAGTACTTC. Encoded protein: CASHTGNQETQYF. The chain recombines TRBV28 with TRBJ2-5; perhaps TRBD1 as D (6 bases). V was cut by 8 bases and J by 0 bases, with 10 bases left in between. The CDR3 has 13 residues. Germline V CDR1 and CDR2: MDHEN, SYDVKM.

The CDR3 coding sequence is TGTGCCAGCAGTTACCAGGGGTGGACTAATGAAAAACTGTTTTTT. Residues: CASSYQGWTNEKLFF. The V call is TRBV6-5, the J call TRBJ1-4, with a tentative D call TRBD1 (6 bases). CDR3 length: 15 amino acids. CDR1 and CDR2 from the germline V gene are MNHEY and SVGAGI. Trimming cost V 2 bases and J 2 bases, with 9 bases left between them.

The chain combines TRBV28 with TRBJ1-1; 12 bases agree with TRBD1. V shed 5 bases, J shed 1 base, and the junction held 8 bases outside the gene matches. CDR3 size: 17 residues. CDR1 and CDR2 from the germline V gene are MDHEN and SYDVKM. CDR3 protein: CASSTPGTGGRNTEAFF. In nucleotides, the CDR3 is TGTGCCAGCAGTACCCCCGGGACAGGGGGCCGGAACACTGAAGCTTTCTTT.

This clone was counted only a few times. The rearrangement uses TRBV3-1 (or the pseudogene TRBV3-2) and TRBJ1-3; D is undetermined. V lost 0 bases to trimming and J lost 4 bases, with 10 bases between them. The CDR3 extends over 15 amino acids. Germline CDR1 reads LGHDT; CDR2 reads YNNKEL (reference sequence). The CDR3 DNA sequence: TGTGCCAGCAGCCAAGATCCGGGGTCCGGAAACACCATATATTTT. Residues: CASSQDPGSGNTIYF.

The CDR3 DNA reads TGTGCCAGCAGTTCCTCGGGAAGGGTGGTGCTGTTCCAGCCCCAGCATTTT. As protein: CASSSSGRVVLFQPQHF. The rearrangement links TRBV28 to TRBJ1-5; D gene unclear. This CDR3 spans 17 amino acids. Between the trimmed V and J ends, which lost 4 bases and 7 bases, there was a span of 23 bases. Germline loops: CDR1 MDHEN, CDR2 SYDVKM.

This sequence joins TRBV3-1 (or the pseudogene TRBV3-2) and TRBJ2-6; no clear D gene. Germline V gene lookup returns CDR1 LGHDT and CDR2 YNNKEL (reference sequence). Trimming took off 4 bases at V and 4 bases at J, with 5 bases between the two ends. The CDR3 totals 13 residues. Here the CDR3 reads CASSRRGANVLTF. Here the CDR3 DNA reads TGTGCCAGCAGCCGTAGAGGGGCCAACGTCCTGACTTTC.

This chain connects TRBV5-6 to TRBJ2-2, with D possibly TRBD1 on 5 matching bases. Trimming removed 0 bases at V and 5 bases at J, with 11 bases between. The CDR3 is 15 residues long. From germline, CDR1 is SGHDT and CDR2 YYEEEE. DNA of the CDR3: TGTGCCAGCAGCTTGGCGGCAGGGCGGACCGGGGAGCTGTTTTTT. This translates into CASSLAAGRTGELFF.

V gene TRBV10-3 combines with J gene TRBJ1-5; no firm D call. Germline values: CDR1 ENHRY, CDR2 SYGVKD. V lost 7 bases, J lost 6 bases, and 13 bases lay in between. This CDR3 is 13 amino acids long. CDR3 sequence reads: CAITEGVSQPQHF. Here the CDR3 DNA reads TGTGCCATCACCGAAGGAGTAAGTCAGCCCCAGCATTTT.

The gene calls are TRBV5-1 and TRBJ2-1; 14 bases fit TRBD2. The V gene's germline CDR1 is SGHRS and CDR2 YFSETQ. CDR3 length: 14 residues. V trimming: 7 bases; J trimming: 8 bases; junction bases outside the gene matches: 5. In DNA, the CDR3 is TGCGCCAGCGGATGGACTAGCGGGGGGCATGAGCAGTTCTTC. Translated: CASGWTSGGHEQFF.

V and J are TRBV19 and TRBJ2-1; D is possibly TRBD2 (6 bases). The CDR3 spans 16 residues. V lost 4 bases and J 0 bases, leaving 13 bases between the germline ends. Germline V gene data show CDR1 as LNHDA and CDR2 as SQIVND (reference sequence). DNA for the CDR3: TGTGCCAGTAGTAACGTAGCGGCCAACTCCTACAATGAGCAGTTCTTC. The encoded protein is CASSNVAANSYNEQFF.

The rearrangement links TRBV5-1 to TRBJ1-2, with a possible D match to TRBD1 (5 bases). Deletions cut 1 base from V and 7 bases from J, with 14 bases between. The CDR3 extends over 14 amino acids. Germline CDR1 SGHRS, CDR2 YFSETQ. As DNA, the CDR3 is TGCGCCAGCAGCTTGCAGGCGGGGGTAGGTGGCTACACCTTC. It codes for CASSLQAGVGGYTF. Drawing the rest from reference TRBV5-1 and TRBJ1-2, the complete variable domain is KAGVTQTPRYLIKTRGQQVTLSCSPISGHRSVSWYQQTPGQGLQFLFEYFSETQRNKGNFPGRFSGRQFSNSRSEMNVSTLELGDSALYLCASSLQAGVGGYTFGSGTRLTVV.

This clone was recorded a few times. This chain connects TRBV12-3 or TRBV12-4 to TRBJ1-1, with D uncertain. V was cut by 3 bases and J by 5 bases, with 10 bases left in between. The CDR3 loop spans 13 amino acids. The CDR3 nucleotides are TGTGCCAGCAGTTTCAGCCTAGATACTGAAGCTTTCTTT. Protein: CASSFSLDTEAFF.

In this sample, this clone turned up once. This chain joins TRBV28 and TRBJ2-7, with a tentative D call TRBD1 (5 bases). V was pared by 6 bases and J by 7 bases, with 19 bases between. CDR1 MDHEN and CDR2 SYDVKM come from the germline V gene. CDR3 length: 14 amino acids. The CDR3, as DNA: TGTGCCAGCAGCCCCTCGACAGCACTTAGGGAGCAGTACTTC. Its protein is CASSPSTALREQYF.